Below, one TCR beta chain is given with its context. What it binds is unknown. The data are from a study of T cell responses to AZD1222 COVID-19 vaccine. Findings and limits, study-wide: Vaccine-associated CD4 TCRs ranged over spike, dominating at 160-218 and 743-854. Nearly half of spike-specific TCRs reportedly target unmutated variant regions. Spike-specific TCRs gained breadth and depth after people received two AZD1222 doses. Donors were chiefly white British, with a greater number of females, and clonal diversity was perhaps underestimated.

Trimming shortened V by 4 bases and J by 7 bases, and 11 bases separated the two germline ends. Germline V lookup: CDR1 SQVTM, CDR2 ANQGSEA. The CDR3 covers 12 residues. Method: immunoSEQ multiplex PCR; TCRdb's copy keeps in-frame clones and lacks some. The table lists some 150,000 clones, 80% to 90% of them singletons. The chain joins TRBV29-1 to TRBJ2-4; perhaps D is TRBD1 or TRBD2 (5 bases each). Sequencing used peripheral blood, obtained after recovery from COVID-19. The sequence was obtained from an adult who had recovered from COVID-19. CDR3 sequence: CSVVGEGNIQYF. For the CDR3, the DNA is TGCAGCGTTGTGGGGGAAGGGAACATTCAGTACTTC.